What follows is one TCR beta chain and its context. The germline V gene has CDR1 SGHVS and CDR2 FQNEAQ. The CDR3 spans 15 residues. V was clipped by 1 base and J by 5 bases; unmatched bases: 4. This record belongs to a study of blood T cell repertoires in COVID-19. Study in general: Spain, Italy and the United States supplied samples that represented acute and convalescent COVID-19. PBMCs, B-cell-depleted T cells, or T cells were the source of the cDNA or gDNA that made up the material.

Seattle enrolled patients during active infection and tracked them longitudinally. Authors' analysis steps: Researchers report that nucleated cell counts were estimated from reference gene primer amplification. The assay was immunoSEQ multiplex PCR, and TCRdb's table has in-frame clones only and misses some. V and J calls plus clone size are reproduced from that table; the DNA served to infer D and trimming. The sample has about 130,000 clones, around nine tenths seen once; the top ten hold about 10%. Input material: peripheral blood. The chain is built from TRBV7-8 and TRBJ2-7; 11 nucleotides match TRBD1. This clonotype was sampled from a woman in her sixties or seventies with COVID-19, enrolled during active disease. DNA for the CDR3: TGTGCCAGCAGCTTAGTTTTGGGACAGGGGGACGAGCAGTACTTC. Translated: CASSLVLGQGDEQYF.